The clone carrying this TCR beta chain was counted a few times. What it binds is unknown. This sample was included in a study of T cells in Graves' hyperthyroidism and ophthalmopathy. Study-wide results and limits: Blood also carried most thyroid clonotypes expanded above 0.001.

Exclusion of patients followed from uncontrolled infection, other autoimmune disease, pregnancy or lactation. Template material for amplifying TCR beta CDR3 regions consisted of RNA transcripts. When the TCR CDR3 underwent first-round RT-PCR, the HTBI primer set was used. TCRdb reprocessed the multiplex PCR reads with MiXCR, giving one entry per CDR3 protein. The data contain roughly 570,000 distinct CDR3 sequences, 15% to 18% of them singletons. V shed 9 bases and J 2 bases; nucleotides not matched to a gene: 4. This CDR3 comprises 12 residues. The germline gives CDR1 MNHEY, CDR2 SVGEGT. The chain links TRBV6-2 or TRBV6-3 to TRBJ2-7, with 7 bases matching TRBD1. The receptor comes from a woman aged 25-40 years with Graves' hyperthyroidism. The sequenced sample was blood. CDR3 coding DNA: TGTGCCAGGCCGGGACAGCCCTACGAGCAGTACTTC. Protein sequence: CARPGQPYEQYF.